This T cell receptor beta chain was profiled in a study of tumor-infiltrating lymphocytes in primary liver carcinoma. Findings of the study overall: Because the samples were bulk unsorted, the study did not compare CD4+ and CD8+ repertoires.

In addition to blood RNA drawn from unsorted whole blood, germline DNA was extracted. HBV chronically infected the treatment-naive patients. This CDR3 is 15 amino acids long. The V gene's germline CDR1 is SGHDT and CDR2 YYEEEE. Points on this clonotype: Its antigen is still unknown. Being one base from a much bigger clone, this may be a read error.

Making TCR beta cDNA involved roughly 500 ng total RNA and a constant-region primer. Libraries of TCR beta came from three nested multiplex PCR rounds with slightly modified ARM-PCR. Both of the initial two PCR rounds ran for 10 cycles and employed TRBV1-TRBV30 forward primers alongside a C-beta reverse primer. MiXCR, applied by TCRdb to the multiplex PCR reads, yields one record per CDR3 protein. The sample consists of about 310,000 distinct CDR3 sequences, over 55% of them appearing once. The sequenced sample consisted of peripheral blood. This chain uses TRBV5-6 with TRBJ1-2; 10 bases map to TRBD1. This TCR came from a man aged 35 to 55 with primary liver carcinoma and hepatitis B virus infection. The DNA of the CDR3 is TGTACCAGCAGCTACCGGGACAGGGGAGGCTATGGCTACACCTTC. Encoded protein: CTSSYRDRGGYGYTF.